What follows are 17 T cell receptor beta chains derived from one specimen sequenced in a study of ipilimumab plus nivolumab after autologous stem cell transplantation. The data were produced by immunoSEQ multiplex PCR, yet TCRdb's version contains in-frame clones alone and is incomplete. The table includes approximately 40,000 clones, 80% to 95% detected once. Sample: PBMCs, taken in a trial of ipilimumab plus nivolumab as post-transplant consolidation. Receptor source: a male donor with multiple myeloma.

The rearrangement joins TRBV28 to TRBJ1-2, with D possibly matching TRBD1 (6 bases). The CDR3 spans 15 residues. Germline V lookup: CDR1 MDHEN, CDR2 SYDVKM. Trimming pared 5 bases from V and 7 bases from J, leaving 20 bases between. The DNA of the CDR3 is TGTGCCAGCAGTCCGACCCAGAAGGGGGAGGGTGGCTACACCTTC. Protein: CASSPTQKGEGGYTF.

The V gene is TRBV11-2, the J gene TRBJ2-1; no clear D. CDR1 and CDR2 from the germline V gene are SGHAT and FQNNGV. The CDR3 consists of 15 residues. V lost 1 base and J lost 2, with 9 bases in between. In DNA form, the CDR3 reads TGTGCCAGCAGCTTAGTTGGCGGTACCTACAATGAGCAGTTCTTC. Its translation: CASSLVGGTYNEQFF. The full variable domain, its missing parts supplied by reference TRBV11-2 and TRBJ2-1, is EAGVAQSPRYKIIEKRQSVAFWCNPISGHATLYWYQQILGQGPKLLIQFQNNGVVDDSQLPKDRFSAERLKGVDSTLKIQPAKLEDSAVYLCASSLVGGTYNEQFFGPGTRLTVL.

This clone was recorded once. J is TRBJ2-1 and V is TRBV7-6; D is possibly TRBD1 (6 bases). CDR1 and CDR2 (germline): SGHVS, FNYEAQ. V was pared by 1 base and J by 7 bases, with 14 bases between. This CDR3 region has 15 residues. CDR3 sequence reads: CASSLGVLGGNEQFF. DNA for the CDR3: TGTGCCAGCAGCTTAGGGGTTTTAGGGGGAAATGAGCAGTTCTTC.

This clone has only one observation. The rearrangement links TRBV29-1 to TRBJ1-1; unclear D gene. This CDR3 has 12 amino acids. Germline CDR1 is SQVTM and CDR2 is ANQGSEA. The V gene lost 6 bases and the J gene lost 5 bases, with 13 bases spanning the gap. The CDR3 is CSVADGRTEAFF. The CDR3 DNA reads TGCAGCGTGGCCGACGGGCGGACTGAAGCTTTCTTT.

The CDR3 spells CASSIGQGAYEQYF. CDR3 DNA sequence: TGTGCCAGTAGTATCGGGCAAGGGGCTTACGAGCAGTACTTC. The rearrangement uses TRBV19 and TRBJ2-7; weak D call: TRBD1 (5 bases). Germline V gene data show CDR1 as LNHDA and CDR2 as SQIVND (reference sequence). V lost 3 bases and J 4 bases, leaving 13 bases between the germline ends. The CDR3 consists of 14 residues.

The chain carries TRBV5-1 and TRBJ2-3; no reliable D call. This CDR3 comprises 16 residues. Trimming shortened V by 1 base and J by 2 bases, and 14 bases separated the two germline ends. Germline CDR1 reads SGHRS; CDR2 reads YFSETQ. CDR3 sequence: CASSLWADSTTDTQYF. As DNA, the CDR3 is TGCGCCAGCAGCTTGTGGGCAGATAGTACCACAGATACGCAGTATTTT.

For the CDR3, the DNA is TGCGCCAGCAGCCTGGGACCCGGGACTAGCCCTACCCGGGCAAGAAATACGCAGTATTTT. Amino acids: CASSLGPGTSPTRARNTQYF. V is TRBV5-1 and J is TRBJ2-3, with 9 bases fitting TRBD2. The V gene's germline CDR1 is SGHRS and CDR2 YFSETQ. Losses at the gene ends were 4 bases for V and 7 bases for J; bases not matched to a gene: 25. The length of the CDR3 is 20 residues.

V is TRBV9 and J is TRBJ1-2; maybe TRBD1 (5 bases). This CDR3 has 12 residues. V was pared by 3 bases and J by 3 bases, with 6 bases between. CDR1 is SGDLS, CDR2 YYNGEE, per germline. The chain's CDR3 is CASSGRDYGYTF. In nucleotides, the CDR3 is TGTGCCAGCAGCGGCAGGGACTATGGCTACACCTTC. Variable domain in full (rest from reference TRBV9 and TRBJ1-2): DSGVTQTPKHLITATGQRVTLRCSPRSGDLSVYWYQQSLDQGLQFLIQYYNGEERAKGNILERFSAQQFPDLHSELNLSSLELGDSALYFCASSGRDYGYTFGSGTRLTVV.

The chain is built from TRBV7-9 and TRBJ2-1; 12 bases are shared with TRBD2. CDR3 length equals 14 residues. The germline CDR1 and CDR2 sequences are SEHNR and FQNEAQ (reference sequence). The junction had 3 bases not matched to a gene; V was cut back by 6 bases and J by 6 bases. The DNA for the CDR3 is TGTGCCAGCAGACTGACTAGCGGGGGCAATGAGCAGTTCTTC. Translated: CASRLTSGGNEQFF.

The CDR3: CASRTGGGSNNEQFF. Written as DNA, the CDR3 is TGTGCCAGCAGGACTGGGGGAGGGAGCAACAATGAGCAGTTCTTC. V gene TRBV2 combines with J gene TRBJ2-1, with 7 nucleotides matching TRBD2. Losses at the gene ends were 6 bases for V and 5 bases for J; bases not matched to a gene: 10. The CDR3 spans 15 residues. Germline V gene data show CDR1 as SNHLY and CDR2 as FYNNEI. The full variable domain, completed using reference TRBV2 and TRBJ2-1, is EPEVTQTPSHQVTQMGQEVILRCVPISNHLYFYWYRQILGQKVEFLVSFYNNEISEKSEIFDDQFSVERPDGSNFTLKIRSTKLEDSAMYFCASRTGGGSNNEQFFGPGTRLTVL.

The chain is built from TRBV19 and TRBJ1-4; a possible D gene is TRBD1 (6 bases). Trimming shortened V by 9 bases and J by 0 bases, and 20 bases separated the two germline ends. The CDR3 spans 17 residues. Germline V CDR1 and CDR2: LNHDA, SQIVND (reference sequence). Here the CDR3 reads CASRGGRVASTNEKLFF. The CDR3 region has the DNA TGTGCCAGCCGGGGGGGCAGGGTGGCTTCAACTAATGAAAAACTGTTTTTT.

The chain uses TRBV7-9 and TRBJ2-7, with D hard to call. The CDR3 extends over 13 amino acids. CDR1 SEHNR and CDR2 FQNEAQ come from the germline V gene (reference sequence). V gave up 3 bases and J gave up 3 bases, with 9 bases separating them. CDR3 amino acids: CASSLGNGYEQYF. The CDR3 DNA reads as TGTGCCAGCAGCTTGGGCAACGGCTACGAGCAGTACTTC.

The chain links TRBV20-1 to TRBJ2-5; D is unclear. CDR1 is DFQATT, CDR2 SNEGSKA, per germline (reference sequence). The CDR3 totals 11 residues. The V end was cut by 1 base, the J end by 5 bases, with 5 bases between. The CDR3 spells CSARAPETQYF. The CDR3 nucleotides read TGCAGTGCTAGAGCCCCGGAGACCCAGTACTTC.

V and J are TRBV28 and TRBJ1-3, with D possibly TRBD1 on 6 matching bases. This CDR3 is built from 14 residues. The germline V and J ends were trimmed by 7 bases and 0 bases, with 10 bases remaining between them. CDR1 is MDHEN, CDR2 SYDVKM, per germline. CDR3 region: CASKGGSSGNTIYF. CDR3 nucleotides: TGTGCCAGCAAGGGGGGATCCTCTGGAAACACCATATATTTT.

The genes are TRBV28 and TRBJ2-7, with D unclear. V dropped 3 bases and J dropped 0 bases, with 6 bases sitting between them. Per the germline V gene, CDR1 is MDHEN and CDR2 is SYDVKM. This CDR3 has 13 residues. The CDR3, as DNA: TGTGCCAGCAGTTTGAACGACTCCTACGAGCAGTACTTC. It is translated as CASSLNDSYEQYF.

The chain uses TRBV18 and TRBJ1-1, with D unresolved. The germline V and J ends were trimmed by 4 bases and 0 bases, with 12 bases remaining between them. This CDR3 has 15 amino acids. CDR1 and CDR2 from the germline V gene are KGHSH and LQKENI. DNA of the CDR3: TGTGCCAGCTCACTCTCAGGTTCCCTGAACACTGAAGCTTTCTTT. Translating gives CASSLSGSLNTEAFF.

The J gene is TRBJ2-5, the V gene TRBV2; no firm D call. The CDR3 length is 12 residues. The germline gives CDR1 SNHLY, CDR2 FYNNEI. V lost 6 bases and J 1 base, leaving 6 bases between the germline ends. The chain's CDR3 is CASRAVQETQYF. As DNA, the CDR3 is TGTGCCAGCAGGGCAGTCCAAGAGACCCAGTACTTC.